This T cell receptor (beta chain) was sequenced in a study of blood T cell repertoires in COVID-19. Libraries were prepared by immunoSEQ multiplex PCR; TCRdb keeps only in-frame clonotypes and omits some of them. The data contain about 180,000 clones, approximately 85% of them singletons. From germline, CDR1 is KGHDR and CDR2 SFDVKD. The CDR3 loop spans 15 amino acids. After removal of 6 bases from V and 7 bases from J, the junction contained 7 bases not matched to a gene. Source material: peripheral blood. This clonotype originated in a man between 60 and 75 years old with acute or convalescent COVID-19. V is TRBV24-1 and J is TRBJ2-1, with 11 bases that match TRBD1. The CDR3 region has the DNA TGTGCCACCAGTCACGGACAGGGGGCGCGGAATGAGCAGTTCTTC. Protein product: CATSHGQGARNEQFF.